These 19 T cell receptor beta chains share one sample of origin, sequenced in a study of T-cell memory formation after mild COVID-19. TCRdb re-analysed the 5' RACE reads in MiXCR, keeping a single row per CDR3 protein. The table includes 300,000 to 400,000 distinct CDR3 sequences, over 13% detected once. The sequencing input was PBMCs or a T cell subset sorted from them (not recorded which). All receptors derive from a man in his late teens or twenties who had mild COVID-19 (a few samples of this study predate the infection). Cell type and time point are not known.

The chain carries TRBV12-3 or TRBV12-4 and TRBJ1-3; TRBD1 matches at 9 bases. The CDR3 consists of 16 residues. Trimming at V came to 6 bases and at J to 3 bases, leaving 9 bases not matched to a gene. The CDR3 sequence: CASSLGTGFVGNTIYF. CDR3 nucleotide sequence: TGTGCCAGCAGCCTTGGGACAGGGTTCGTTGGAAACACCATATATTTT.

The J gene is TRBJ2-1, the V gene TRBV5-1; 12 positions match TRBD2. CDR1 is SGHRS and CDR2 is YFSETQ in the germline V gene. This CDR3 contains 18 residues. V lost 3 bases and J lost 7; bases outside the gene matches: 14. For the CDR3, the DNA is TGCGCCAGCAGCTCAGATGGACTAGCGGGGATAGGGGCAAATGAGCAGTTCTTC. Translation: CASSSDGLAGIGANEQFF.

V usage is TRBV28 and J usage is TRBJ1-6; TRBD1 agrees at 8 bases. Germline-derived CDR1 and CDR2 are MDHEN and SYDVKM. Losses at the gene ends were 6 bases for V and 9 bases for J; bases not matched to a gene: 4. The CDR3 spans 13 residues. In nucleotides, the CDR3 is TGTGCCAGCAGACAGACAGGGGCTTCACCCCTCCACTTT. As protein: CASRQTGASPLHF.

The chain uses TRBV5-1 and TRBJ1-6, with 7 bases identical to TRBD1. The CDR3 totals 18 residues. V lost 2 bases to trimming and J lost 6 bases; unmatched junction nucleotides: 14. Germline CDR1 is SGHRS and CDR2 is YFSETQ. CDR3 sequence reads: CASSFDPGTAKTNSPLHF. CDR3 bases: TGCGCCAGCAGCTTTGACCCCGGGACAGCCAAGACTAATTCACCCCTCCACTTT.

This clonotype was seen more than once but under ten times. The genes are TRBV5-8 and TRBJ2-3; D is tentatively TRBD1 or TRBD2 (5 bases each). Trimming shortened V by 6 bases and J by 2 bases, and 22 bases separated the two germline ends. There are 17 residues in the CDR3. The V gene's germline CDR1 is SGHTS and CDR2 YDEGEE. In nucleotides, the CDR3 is TGTGCCAGCACCAGGTACGGGGCCACCTTACTCACAGATACGCAGTATTTT. This translates into CASTRYGATLLTDTQYF.

Only a few counts were recorded for this clonotype. The J gene is TRBJ2-1, the V gene TRBV7-2; D possibly corresponds to TRBD2 (6 bases). The V gene's germline CDR1 is SGHTA and CDR2 FQGNSA. Trimming stripped 5 bases from V and 8 bases from J, with 22 bases between. This CDR3 has 16 amino acids. The CDR3 DNA is TGTGCCAGCAGCCTAATACCGGGACTCACATCGGATGAGCAGTTCTTC. Its translation is CASSLIPGLTSDEQFF.

The genes are TRBV7-2 and TRBJ1-6, with D hard to call. The CDR3 is 16 amino acids. Germline CDR1 and CDR2: SGHTA and FQGNSA. Trimming removed 2 bases from V and 6 bases from J, with 14 bases in between. CDR3 bases: TGTGCCAGCAGCTTAAACGCCCCACGGAGTAATTCACCCCTCCACTTT. It codes for CASSLNAPRSNSPLHF.

The genes are TRBV28 and TRBJ1-3; possibly TRBD1 for D (5 bases). The V and J ends lost 6 bases and 11 bases respectively, with 26 bases between them. This CDR3 has 16 amino acids. Germline CDR1 and CDR2: MDHEN and SYDVKM. CDR3 in amino acids: CASRLTGSLGGSAIYF. The CDR3 region has the DNA TGTGCCAGCAGACTGACCGGGAGCCTTGGGGGAAGCGCCATATATTTT.

This clonotype was observed many times. CDR3 sequence reads: CASSFTANTGELFF. The DNA for the CDR3 is TGTGCCAGCAGTTTCACGGCGAACACCGGGGAGCTGTTTTTT. The gene calls are TRBV12-3 or TRBV12-4 and TRBJ2-2; D unclear. Trimming stripped 3 bases from V and 0 bases from J, with 5 bases between. This CDR3 spans 14 amino acids.

At least ten counts were recorded for this clonotype. V is TRBV5-1 and J is TRBJ2-2; D possibly corresponds to TRBD2 (5 bases). Germline V gene lookup returns CDR1 SGHRS and CDR2 YFSETQ. Deletions cut 6 bases from V and 8 bases from J, with 17 bases between. The CDR3 is made up of 14 amino acids. The CDR3 nucleotides are TGCGCCAGCACCCACGCCCGGGGATCGGGGGAGCTGTTTTTT. This translates into CASTHARGSGELFF. The variable domain in full, completed from reference TRBV5-1 and TRBJ2-2, reads KAGVTQTPRYLIKTRGQQVTLSCSPISGHRSVSWYQQTPGQGLQFLFEYFSETQRNKGNFPGRFSGRQFSNSRSEMNVSTLELGDSALYLCASTHARGSGELFFGEGSRLTVL.

This clonotype was detected a few times. The chain is built from TRBV20-1 and TRBJ2-7; D gene unclear. The V end was cut by 0 bases, the J end by 3 bases, with 9 bases between. The germline V gene encodes CDR1 DFQATT and CDR2 SNEGSKA (reference sequence). This CDR3 is 13 amino acids long. The CDR3: CSARDPPSYEQYV. For the CDR3, the DNA is TGCAGTGCTAGAGATCCGCCCAGCTACGAGCAGTACGTC.

The genes are TRBV2 and TRBJ2-3, with 9 bases aligning to TRBD1. Germline V CDR1 and CDR2: SNHLY, FYNNEI. V dropped 6 bases and J dropped 4; count of bases not matched to a gene: 8. There are 15 residues in the CDR3. CDR3 DNA: TGTGCCAGCAGAATTGGACAGGGGCTCGCAGATACGCAGTATTTT. Its protein product is CASRIGQGLADTQYF.

This chain uses TRBV29-1 with TRBJ1-2; D gene ambiguous. This CDR3 contains 12 residues. The germline gives CDR1 SQVTM, CDR2 ANQGSEA. Trimming removed 5 bases at V and 8 bases at J, with 15 bases between. CDR3 DNA sequence: TGCAGCGTTATGACGGGTTTCGGCGGCTACACCTTC. Protein sequence: CSVMTGFGGYTF.

Concerning this clonotype: With a much larger clone just one base away, this may be a read error. The chain recombines TRBV15 with TRBJ2-5, with D uncertain. This CDR3 has 15 residues. CDR1 and CDR2 from the germline V gene are LNHNV and YYDKDF (reference sequence). Between the trimmed V and J ends, which lost 3 bases and 5 bases, there was a span of 16 bases. The CDR3 region is CATSRMIRAGETQYF. The DNA for the CDR3 is TGTGCCACCAGCAGGATGATCCGTGCTGGGGAGACCCAGTACTTC.

A few counts support this clonotype. This chain uses TRBV7-9 with TRBJ1-4; possibly TRBD1 for D (5 bases). Trimming left V 5 bases short and J 0 bases short, with 16 bases between. The CDR3 contains 17 residues. Germline CDR1 and CDR2: SEHNR and FQNEAQ (reference sequence). The CDR3 is CASSSSPGAPTNEKLFF. The CDR3, as DNA: TGTGCCAGCAGCAGCAGTCCCGGGGCACCAACTAATGAAAAACTGTTTTTT.

The table lists this clonotype with a few counts. J is TRBJ2-7 and V is TRBV6-5; D is uncertain. V gave up 3 bases and J gave up 0 bases, with 6 bases separating them. CDR3 length equals 13 residues. Germline CDR1 is MNHEY and CDR2 is SVGAGI. The CDR3 bases are TGTGCCAGCAGTTATACAGCCTCCTACGAGCAGTACTTC. Translation gives CASSYTASYEQYF.

The gene calls are TRBV7-2 and TRBJ1-2, with D perhaps TRBD1 (6 bases). The germline V and J ends were trimmed by 2 bases and 6 bases, with 13 bases remaining between them. This CDR3 is built from 14 residues. Germline V gene data show CDR1 as SGHTA and CDR2 as FQGNSA. The CDR3 DNA is TGTGCCAGCAGCTTACAGGACGCAGGGGATGGCTACACCTTC. Amino acid sequence: CASSLQDAGDGYTF.

This clonotype turned up a few times. The chain combines TRBV5-1 with TRBJ2-5; the D gene is possibly TRBD1 (6 bases). Germline V gene sequence: CDR1 SGHRS, CDR2 YFSETQ. V was trimmed by 4 bases and J by 5 bases, leaving 12 bases between them. The CDR3 covers 13 residues. CDR3 nucleotide sequence: TGCGCCAGCAGCGTACAGGGAAAGGAGACCCAGTACTTC. It specifies CASSVQGKETQYF.

The CDR3 DNA is TGCAGCGTTGACAGGGCGAACACCGGGGAGCTGTTTTTT. This codes for CSVDRANTGELFF. The chain links TRBV29-1 to TRBJ2-2; weak D call: TRBD1 (5 bases). V dropped 3 bases and J dropped 0 bases, with 5 bases sitting between them. CDR3 length: 13 residues. Per the germline V gene, CDR1 is SQVTM and CDR2 is ANQGSEA.